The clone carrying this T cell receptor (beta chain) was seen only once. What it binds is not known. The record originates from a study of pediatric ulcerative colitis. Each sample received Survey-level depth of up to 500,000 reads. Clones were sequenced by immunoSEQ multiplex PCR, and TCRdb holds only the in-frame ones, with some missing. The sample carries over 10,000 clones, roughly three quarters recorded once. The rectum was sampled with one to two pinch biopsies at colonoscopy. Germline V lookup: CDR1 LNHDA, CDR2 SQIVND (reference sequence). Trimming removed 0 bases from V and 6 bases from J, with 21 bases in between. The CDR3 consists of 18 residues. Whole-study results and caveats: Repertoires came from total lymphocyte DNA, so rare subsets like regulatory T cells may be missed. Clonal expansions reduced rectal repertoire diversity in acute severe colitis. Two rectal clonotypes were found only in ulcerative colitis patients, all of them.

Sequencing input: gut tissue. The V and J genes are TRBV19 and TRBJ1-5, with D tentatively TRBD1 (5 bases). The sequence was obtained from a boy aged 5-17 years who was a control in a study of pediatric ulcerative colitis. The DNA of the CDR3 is TGTGCCAGTAGTATAGATCGTGGAGGATCAGGGAAGCGTCAGCCCCAGCATTTT. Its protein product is CASSIDRGGSGKRQPQHF.